This TCR beta chain is drawn from a study of cytomegalovirus exposure and HLA in healthy donors. Study outcomes and limitations: TCR beta chain V- and J-gene trimming was linked, in a later analysis, to a missense variant in DCLRE1C. The study listed under 200 cytomegalovirus-associated TCR beta chains.

In this sample, this clone turned up a few times. Its antigen is not identified. 60 Vbeta and 13 Jbeta primers were used in PCR. Profiled with immunoSEQ multiplex PCR; TCRdb holds only in-frame clones, not every one. The sample comprises roughly 110,000 clones, about two thirds of which are singletons, and about 0.8% rests with the top ten. Everyone who donated was a healthy bone marrow donor. This clonotype was obtained from a boy younger than 18 in good health and CMV-seronegative. The sequenced material came from PBMCs.

The DNA for the CDR3 is TGTGCCAGCAGTGACGTTCAGGGGGCTGGAAACACCATATATTTT. This translates into CASSDVQGAGNTIYF. The chain recombines TRBV2 with TRBJ1-3, with 7 bases fitting TRBD1. The CDR3 is 15 amino acids. Germline CDR1 reads SNHLY; CDR2 reads FYNNEI. Trimming removed 3 bases from V and 2 bases from J; junction bases left unmatched: 4.